This T cell receptor beta chain appears in the sequencing data of a study of blood T cell repertoires in COVID-19. Whole-study context: The study drew acute and convalescent COVID-19 samples from the United States, Italy and Spain. T cells, B-cell-depleted T cells, or PBMCs supplied cDNA or gDNA.

Source study methods: Estimates of nucleated cell counts were drawn from the amplification of reference gene primers. Sequencing used immunoSEQ multiplex PCR; TCRdb keeps in-frame clones, though not all of them. V and J calls and clone size are copied from that table; D and trimming were computed from the DNA. The table has about 120,000 clones, around 77% seen once; the top ten hold around 16%. The ends were cut back, 5 bases at V and 1 base at J, with 8 bases in the middle. CDR1 and CDR2 from the germline V gene are SGHNT and YENEEA. This CDR3 contains 13 residues. Sequencing input: peripheral blood. This chain uses TRBV11-3 with TRBJ1-1; TRBD1 is a possible D gene (6 bases). The sequence derives from a man in his 60s with active or convalescent COVID-19. The CDR3 bases are TGTGCCAGCAGCCGCAGGGGGAACACTGAAGCTTTCTTT. This sequence encodes CASSRRGNTEAFF.